This TCR beta chain was profiled in a study of response to subunit inactivated influenza vaccine. Study-wide findings and caveats: Researchers suggested that each seasonal influenza vaccination recruits few new T cells.

The ends lost 6 bases at V and 1 base at J; junction bases unmatched: 6. Germline lookup yields CDR1 SGHDT and CDR2 YYEEEE. This CDR3 has 15 residues. One entry per CDR3 protein results from TCRdb running MiXCR on the RT-PCR reads. The data hold a few hundred thousand distinct CDR3 sequences, with around 15% observed a single time. This clonotype was seen only a few times. Its antigen is as yet unknown. The chain recombines TRBV5-6 with TRBJ2-5, with 10 bases aligning to TRBD2. The sequence was obtained from a man between 50 and 59 years old who received an inactivated influenza vaccine. Here the sequenced sample was PBMCs from blood, taken roughly 12 days after vaccination. The DNA for the CDR3 is TGTGCCAGCATTGTGTGGACTAGCGGCCAAGAGACCCAGTACTTC. This sequence encodes CASIVWTSGQETQYF. The entire variable domain, with the rest obtained from reference TRBV5-6 and TRBJ2-5, is as follows: DAGVTQSPTHLIKTRGQQVTLRCSPKSGHDTVSWYQQALGQGPQFIFQYYEEEERQRGNFPDRFSGHQFPNYSSELNVNALLLGDSALYLCASIVWTSGQETQYFGPGTRLLVL.